This T cell receptor (beta chain) was sequenced during a study of human T cells and chemical hapten exposure. Time point indicated: patch test 2, 6 weeks after DPC sensitization. Treatment here: therapeutic diphenylcyclopropenone sensitization with weekly scalp DPC. Germline CDR1 SEHNR, CDR2 FQNEAQ (reference sequence). CDR3 length equals 16 residues. Unmatched junction bases numbered 16, after V lost 6 bases and J lost 7 bases. One entry per CDR3 protein results from TCRdb running MiXCR on the RACE reads. Among some 350,000 distinct CDR3 sequences listed, about 6% were seen once. This chain links TRBV7-9 with TRBJ2-7; 9 bases line up with TRBD1. This TCR came from a woman aged 18-29 years with alopecia areata. Some clones in this sample may be carry-over from other donors' samples. The sample in question was whole blood, obtained in connection with sensitization to the hapten diphenylcyclopropenone (DPC). This CDR3 is CASSLRPGQGPLEQYF. The DNA of the CDR3 is TGTGCCAGCAGTCTCCGACCGGGACAGGGCCCTTTGGAGCAGTACTTC.